Each of the 24 T cell receptor beta chains below was sequenced from the same sample in a study of T-cell reconstitution after alpha-beta-depleted transplantation in children. The library targeted TCRbeta and was prepared with unique molecular identifiers. TCRdb redid the calling of the PCR reads with MiXCR, one entry per CDR3 protein. Here the sample spans over 400,000 distinct CDR3 sequences, approximately 41% being singletons. Here the sequenced sample was PBMCs, taken before TCRalphabeta/CD19-depleted stem cell transplant. The source of these receptors is a girl aged 2 to 10 with aplastic anemia, due to receive a stem cell transplant.

V usage is TRBV15 and J usage is TRBJ2-7; the D gene could be TRBD1 or TRBD2 (5 bases each). The germline V gene encodes CDR1 LNHNV and CDR2 YYDKDF (reference sequence). The CDR3 covers 14 residues. Trimming pared 5 bases from V and 6 bases from J, leaving 17 bases between. In nucleotides, the CDR3 is TGTGCCACCAGCCCCCAGGGTGGACTCTCCGAGCAGTACTTC. It encodes CATSPQGGLSEQYF.

The sample holds a few counts of this clonotype. This chain uses TRBV23-1 with TRBJ2-1, with TRBD2 identical over 8 bases. TRBV23-1 falls under the ORF class, with uncertain function. The CDR3 has 16 residues. With 1 base clipped from V and 8 bases from J, the junction kept 10 bases outside the gene matches. The CDR3 protein is CASSQCSSGSAYEQFF. As DNA, the CDR3 is TGCGCCAGCAGTCAATGCTCAAGCGGGAGTGCGTATGAGCAGTTCTTC.

Only a few counts were recorded for this clonotype. The chain has TRBV12-3 or TRBV12-4 and TRBJ1-2; unclear D gene. The CDR3 totals 15 residues. V was clipped by 6 bases and J by 5 bases, with 19 bases between them. CDR3 loop: CASRPRSPSLYGYTF. Written as DNA, the CDR3 is TGTGCCAGCAGGCCGCGATCCCCCTCTCTATATGGCTACACCTTC.

This clonotype was seen once. The V gene is TRBV20-1, the J gene TRBJ2-7, with TRBD1 matching over 7 bases. The V and J ends lost 3 bases and 0 bases, in that order; junction bases with no gene match: 8. CDR3 length: 15 residues. From germline, CDR1 is DFQATT and CDR2 SNEGSKA (reference sequence). The CDR3 protein is CSARGRQGRSYEQYF. Written as DNA, the CDR3 is TGCAGTGCTAGGGGCCGACAGGGCCGCTCCTACGAGCAGTACTTC.

The V gene is TRBV10-3, the J gene TRBJ2-7; 10 positions match TRBD1. The CDR3 is 15 residues long. The V and J ends lost 6 bases and 2 bases, in that order; junction bases with no gene match: 7. Germline-derived CDR1 and CDR2 are ENHRY and SYGVKD. CDR3 residues: CAIRLNGQGAYEQYF. CDR3 DNA sequence: TGTGCCATCAGGCTCAACGGACAGGGGGCCTACGAGCAGTACTTC.

The chain links TRBV28 to TRBJ2-3, with D tentatively TRBD1 (6 bases). V was clipped by 4 bases and J by 2 bases, with 10 bases between them. The CDR3 has 14 residues. CDR1 is MDHEN, CDR2 SYDVKM, per germline. CDR3 coding DNA: TGTGCCAGCAGTTCTTCAGGGGCCACAGATACGCAGTATTTT. As protein: CASSSSGATDTQYF.

The sample holds many counts of this clonotype. The chain recombines TRBV3-1 with TRBJ2-1; 13 positions match TRBD2. This CDR3 contains 17 residues. Germline CDR1 reads LGHDT; CDR2 reads YNNKEL (reference sequence). With 3 bases clipped from V and 9 bases from J, the junction kept 11 bases outside the gene matches. The DNA for the CDR3 is TGTGCCAGCAGCCAGTACCGGACTAGCGGGAGCGGCGTTGAGCAGTTCTTC. As protein: CASSQYRTSGSGVEQFF.

The chain employs TRBV5-1 and TRBJ2-4; 10 positions agree with TRBD1. Per the germline V gene, CDR1 is SGHRS and CDR2 is YFSETQ. The CDR3 has 14 amino acids. The trim removed 4 bases at V and 9 bases at J, leaving 7 bases unmatched. The CDR3 nucleotides are TGCGCCAGCAGCGTTGGACAGGGGGATAGCATTCAGTACTTC. This encodes CASSVGQGDSIQYF.

This clonotype was detected only once. The rearrangement links TRBV6-5 to TRBJ2-3, with TRBD2 as a possible D gene (5 bases). V lost 8 bases, J lost 6 bases, and 12 bases lay in between. Germline V gene lookup returns CDR1 MNHEY and CDR2 SVGAGI. The CDR3 loop spans 12 amino acids. CDR3 region: CASGRSSDTQYF. For the CDR3, the DNA is TGTGCCAGCGGCCGTTCTAGCGATACGCAGTATTTT.

V is TRBV7-8 and J is TRBJ2-1; TRBD2 agrees at 9 bases. Looked up from germline, CDR1 is SGHVS and CDR2 is FQNEAQ. CDR3 length: 15 residues. Losses at the gene ends were 6 bases for V and 6 bases for J; bases not matched to a gene: 9. CDR3 bases: TGTGCCAGCAGAAGACTAGCGGTGAGCTCCAATGAGCAGTTCTTC. As protein: CASRRLAVSSNEQFF.

CDR3: CSARHLVGYTF. The CDR3 DNA reads TGCAGTGCTAGACACCTTGTTGGCTACACCTTC. This chain connects TRBV20-1 to TRBJ1-2; no reliable D call. V was shortened by 2 bases and J by 7 bases, with 8 bases between the two germline ends. Germline V gene sequence: CDR1 DFQATT, CDR2 SNEGSKA (reference sequence). The CDR3 runs 11 residues.

V and J are TRBV5-6 and TRBJ2-3, with TRBD2 identical over 13 bases. CDR3 length: 16 residues. The germline gives CDR1 SGHDT, CDR2 YYEEEE. The ends lost 1 base at V and 4 bases at J; junction bases unmatched: 3. CDR3 nucleotides: TGTGCCAGCAGCTTGTGGACTAGCGGGGGTGCAGATACGCAGTATTTT. Its protein is CASSLWTSGGADTQYF. Full variable domain (rest looked up from reference TRBV5-6 and TRBJ2-3): DAGVTQSPTHLIKTRGQQVTLRCSPKSGHDTVSWYQQALGQGPQFIFQYYEEEERQRGNFPDRFSGHQFPNYSSELNVNALLLGDSALYLCASSLWTSGGADTQYFGPGTRLTVL.

The CDR3 bases are TGCGCCAGCAGCCTCGGGACCAACTACGAGCAGTACTTC. Amino acids: CASSLGTNYEQYF. This chain uses TRBV4-1 with TRBJ2-7; the D call may be TRBD1 or TRBD2 (5 bases each). Germline loops: CDR1 MGHRA, CDR2 YSYEKL. V dropped 4 bases and J dropped 3 bases, with 10 bases sitting between them. The CDR3 is 13 amino acids.

The sample holds a few counts of this clonotype. Here the CDR3 reads CSARLGETGSYEQYF. The DNA of the CDR3 is TGCAGTGCTAGATTGGGGGAGACAGGGAGCTACGAGCAGTACTTC. The V gene is TRBV20-1, the J gene TRBJ2-7; 7 bases are shared with TRBD1. Germline CDR1 is DFQATT and CDR2 is SNEGSKA (reference sequence). The CDR3 covers 15 residues. J was trimmed by 3 bases and V by 2 bases; bases with no gene match: 10.

This clonotype was seen a handful of times. This chain joins TRBV28 and TRBJ2-7; 13 nucleotides match TRBD2. This CDR3 spans 15 amino acids. Germline trimming cut 5 bases from V and 3 bases from J; bases unmatched to any gene: 4. Germline V CDR1 and CDR2: MDHEN, SYDVKM. CDR3 region: CASSGTSGGDYEQYF. The CDR3 DNA is TGTGCCAGCAGTGGAACTAGCGGGGGGGACTACGAGCAGTACTTC.

The chain couples TRBV7-2 to TRBJ1-5, with D possibly being TRBD1 (5 bases). Germline assignment: CDR1 SGHTA and CDR2 FQGNSA. V was pared by 8 bases and J by 7 bases, with 12 bases between. This CDR3 comprises 12 residues. CDR3 bases: TGTGCCAGCGGCGGGGACTTACAGCCCCAGCATTTT. It translates to CASGGDLQPQHF. The entire variable domain, with the rest obtained from reference TRBV7-2 and TRBJ1-5, is as follows: GAGVSQSPSNKVTEKGKDVELRCDPISGHTALYWYRQSLGQGLEFLIYFQGNSAPDKSGLPSDRFSAERTGGSVSTLTIQRTQQEDSAVYLCASGGDLQPQHFGDGTRLSIL.

This clonotype showed up many times. DNA for the CDR3: TGCGCCAGCAGCGTGGCAGCTGAAGAGACCCAGTACTTC. This encodes CASSVAAEETQYF. The chain couples TRBV5-1 to TRBJ2-5; D is unresolved. The CDR3 is made up of 13 amino acids. Germline assignment: CDR1 SGHRS and CDR2 YFSETQ. Deletions cut 4 bases from V and 3 bases from J, with 10 bases between.

The gene calls are TRBV5-1 and TRBJ2-6; no definite D call. The V and J ends lost 2 bases and 4 bases respectively, with 10 bases between them. CDR3 length: 15 amino acids. Germline lookup yields CDR1 SGHRS and CDR2 YFSETQ. The CDR3 spells CASSLVETGANVLTF. The CDR3 nucleotides read TGCGCCAGCAGCTTAGTGGAAACAGGGGCCAACGTCCTGACTTTC.

Ten or more counts support this clonotype. The rearrangement links TRBV10-3 to TRBJ2-2; possibly TRBD2 for D (6 bases). Germline V gene data show CDR1 as ENHRY and CDR2 as SYGVKD. Deletions cut 6 bases from V and 0 bases from J, with 11 bases between. The CDR3 sequence is 15 residues long. The CDR3 coding sequence is TGTGCCATCAGGCTTAGCGGATCGAACACCGGGGAGCTGTTTTTT. Encoded protein: CAIRLSGSNTGELFF.

CDR3 in amino acids: CASSPGQPTHYEQYF. In DNA, the CDR3 is TGTGCCAGCAGTCCCGGACAGCCTACACACTACGAGCAGTACTTC. The chain has TRBV12-3 or TRBV12-4 and TRBJ2-7, with a weak D call TRBD1 (6 bases). This CDR3 has 15 amino acids. V was clipped by 5 bases and J by 3 bases, with 17 bases between them.

This clonotype has just one count. This chain links TRBV27 with TRBJ2-7; 8 bases are shared with TRBD2. The junction had 21 bases not matched to a gene; V was cut back by 9 bases and J by 2 bases. Germline V gene lookup returns CDR1 MNHEY and CDR2 SMNVEV (reference sequence). The CDR3 has 18 amino acids. CDR3 nucleotide sequence: TGTGCCAGACAGCAGTGGTTGTCTAGCGGGCCTAACGCCTACGAGCAGTACTTC. This gives the protein CARQQWLSSGPNAYEQYF.

The V and J genes are TRBV12-3 or TRBV12-4 and TRBJ2-1; tentative D call: TRBD2 (6 bases). With 7 bases removed from V and 5 bases from J, the gap between germline ends came to 12 bases. CDR3 length: 13 residues. The CDR3 protein is CASTRGGNNEQFF. In DNA, the CDR3 is TGTGCCAGCACCCGGGGAGGTAACAATGAGCAGTTCTTC.

This clonotype was counted many times. The J gene is TRBJ1-1, the V gene TRBV5-1, with D uncertain. The CDR3 runs to 14 residues. The ends were cut back, 1 base at V and 4 bases at J, with 11 bases in the middle. Germline V gives CDR1 SGHRS, CDR2 YFSETQ. The CDR3 DNA is TGCGCCAGCAGCTTGCAGTCGCTGGTCACTGAAGCTTTCTTT. Its translation is CASSLQSLVTEAFF. Together with reference TRBV5-1 and TRBJ1-1, the CDR3 gives the full variable domain: KAGVTQTPRYLIKTRGQQVTLSCSPISGHRSVSWYQQTPGQGLQFLFEYFSETQRNKGNFPGRFSGRQFSNSRSEMNVSTLELGDSALYLCASSLQSLVTEAFFGQGTRLTVV.

The chain joins TRBV7-6 to TRBJ2-7; tentatively, D is TRBD1 (5 bases). The CDR3 is 14 residues long. Germline CDR1 is SGHVS and CDR2 is FNYEAQ. V was shortened by 3 bases and J by 5 bases, with 14 bases between the two germline ends. The CDR3 sequence is CASSFLQGQNEQYF. DNA of the CDR3: TGTGCCAGCAGCTTTCTCCAGGGTCAAAACGAGCAGTACTTC.